The next 4 T cell receptor beta chains were all read from a single sample in a study of memory CD4+ T cells and cytomegalovirus serostatus. The sort gate was single viable CD3+CD4+CD8-CD45RO+ cells for memory CD4+ T cells. Libraries were prepared by immunoSEQ multiplex PCR; TCRdb keeps only in-frame clonotypes and omits some of them. The sample yields about 25,000 clones, about 80% seen once. Sequencing input: memory CD4+ T cells from blood. These receptors were obtained from an adult in good health and CMV-seronegative.

The chain recombines TRBV5-6 with TRBJ1-5; maybe TRBD1 (5 bases). The length of the CDR3 is 15 residues. CDR1 SGHDT and CDR2 YYEEEE come from the germline V gene. The V and J ends lost 3 bases and 1 base respectively, with 11 bases between them. The CDR3 is CASSSGTWSNQPQHF. For the CDR3, the DNA is TGTGCCAGCAGCTCAGGGACTTGGAGCAATCAGCCCCAGCATTTT.

A remark on this clone: The same CDR3 also results from other DNA sequences found in this sample. This chain uses TRBV29-1 with TRBJ1-1; D is possibly TRBD1 (6 bases). V gave up 2 bases and J gave up 6 bases, with 7 bases separating them. The CDR3 totals 11 residues. CDR1 is SQVTM, CDR2 ANQGSEA, per germline. The CDR3 reads CSVERGPEAFF. CDR3 DNA: TGCAGCGTTGAACGGGGGCCTGAAGCTTTCTTT.

Only one count was recorded for this clone. The chain carries TRBV7-9 and TRBJ2-3; unclear D gene. Germline V gives CDR1 SEHNR, CDR2 FQNEAQ (reference sequence). The CDR3 runs to 14 residues. V was shortened by 0 bases and J by 1 base, with 5 bases between the two germline ends. The DNA of the CDR3 is TGTGCCAGCAGCTTAGCGCCTGGCACAGATACGCAGTATTTT. Translation gives CASSLAPGTDTQYF. Together with reference TRBV7-9 and TRBJ2-3, the CDR3 gives the full variable domain: DTGVSQNPRHKITKRGQNVTFRCDPISEHNRLYWYRQTLGQGPEFLTYFQNEAQLEKSRLLSDRFSAERPKGSFSTLEIQRTEQGDSAMYLCASSLAPGTDTQYFGPGTRLTVL.

Comments on this clone: Other DNA sequences in this sample translate to the same CDR3. The chain combines TRBV7-9 with TRBJ2-7; D is uncertain. The V end lost 5 bases, the J end lost 3 bases, and 14 bases lay between the germline ends. The CDR3 is 14 amino acids. Germline values: CDR1 SEHNR, CDR2 FQNEAQ (reference sequence). CDR3 DNA sequence: TGTGCCAGCAGCCCGGGTAGCCTTGTCTACGAGCAGTACTTC. Its protein product is CASSPGSLVYEQYF.